One and the same sample provided the 6 T cell receptor beta chains below, sequenced in a study of OX40 agonist ivuxolimab in advanced cancers. The repertoire was sequenced with immunoSEQ multiplex PCR; TCRdb's copy has only in-frame clones and lacks some. The profile shows around 66,000 clones, approximately 89% of them singletons. The sequenced sample was CD4+ or CD8+ T cells sorted from blood, obtained in a trial of the OX40 agonist ivuxolimab. The source is an adult with an advanced solid tumor such as melanoma, head and neck, liver or kidney cancer.

The rearrangement uses TRBV6-4 and TRBJ1-2; no clear D. Trimming removed 3 bases at V and 8 bases at J, with 10 bases between. The germline V gene encodes CDR1 MRHNA and CDR2 SNTAGT. There are 12 residues in the CDR3. The CDR3 nucleotides read TGTGCCAGCAGTGAGGGAGTTGGGGGCTACACCTTC. Translating it yields CASSEGVGGYTF.

The J gene is TRBJ1-6, the V gene TRBV30; a possible D gene is TRBD1 (6 bases). The CDR3 consists of 11 residues. The V and J ends lost 5 bases and 14 bases respectively, with 13 bases between them. The V gene's germline CDR1 is GTSNPN and CDR2 SVGIG (reference sequence). The chain's CDR3 is CAWEFGQTLHF. The DNA of the CDR3 is TGTGCCTGGGAATTCGGACAGACCCTCCACTTT.

V usage is TRBV5-8 and J usage is TRBJ1-2, with TRBD1 matching 10 bases. The trim removed 4 bases at V and 8 bases at J, leaving 11 bases unmatched. Germline-derived CDR1 and CDR2 are SGHTS and YDEGEE. The length of the CDR3 is 15 residues. Here the CDR3 reads CASSKDRDRGIGYTF. The CDR3 nucleotides are TGTGCCAGCAGCAAAGACCGGGACAGGGGTATAGGCTACACCTTC.

The V call is TRBV14, the J call TRBJ2-5; D is unresolved. CDR3 length equals 14 residues. V was shortened by 1 base and J by 1 base, with 7 bases between the two germline ends. Germline V gene sequence: CDR1 SGHDN, CDR2 FVKESK. The CDR3 DNA reads TGTGCCAGCAGCCAAGCTAGGCTCCAAGAGACCCAGTACTTC. Amino acid sequence: CASSQARLQETQYF. Supplemented by reference TRBV14 and TRBJ2-5, the full variable domain reads EAGVTQFPSHSVIEKGQTVTLRCDPISGHDNLYWYRRVMGKEIKFLLHFVKESKQDESGMPNNRFLAERTGGTYSTLKVQPAELEDSGVYFCASSQARLQETQYFGPGTRLLVL.

About this clone: This same CDR3 is encoded by further DNA sequences in the sample. This CDR3 reads CASSLSGYEQYF. CDR3 DNA: TGTGCCAGCAGTTTATCGGGCTACGAGCAGTACTTC. This sequence joins TRBV27 and TRBJ2-7; no firm D call. With 0 bases removed from V and 3 bases from J, the gap between germline ends came to 3 bases. Germline-derived CDR1 and CDR2 are MNHEY and SMNVEV (reference sequence). CDR3 length equals 12 residues.

This clone is categorized as medium-sized. The chain has TRBV5-4 and TRBJ1-1, with no clear D. The CDR3 runs to 12 residues. The germline V gene encodes CDR1 SGHNT and CDR2 YYREEE (reference sequence). The V gene lost 1 base and the J gene lost 10 bases, with 11 bases spanning the gap. CDR3 in amino acids: CASSLKGMVAFF. The CDR3 bases are TGTGCCAGCAGCTTGAAGGGTATGGTAGCTTTCTTT. The variable domain in full, with the rest retrieved from reference TRBV5-4 and TRBJ1-1, is ETGVTQSPTHLIKTRGQQVTLRCSSQSGHNTVSWYQQALGQGPQFIFQYYREEENGRGNFPPRFSGLQFPNYSSELNVNALELDDSALYLCASSLKGMVAFFGQGTRLTVV.